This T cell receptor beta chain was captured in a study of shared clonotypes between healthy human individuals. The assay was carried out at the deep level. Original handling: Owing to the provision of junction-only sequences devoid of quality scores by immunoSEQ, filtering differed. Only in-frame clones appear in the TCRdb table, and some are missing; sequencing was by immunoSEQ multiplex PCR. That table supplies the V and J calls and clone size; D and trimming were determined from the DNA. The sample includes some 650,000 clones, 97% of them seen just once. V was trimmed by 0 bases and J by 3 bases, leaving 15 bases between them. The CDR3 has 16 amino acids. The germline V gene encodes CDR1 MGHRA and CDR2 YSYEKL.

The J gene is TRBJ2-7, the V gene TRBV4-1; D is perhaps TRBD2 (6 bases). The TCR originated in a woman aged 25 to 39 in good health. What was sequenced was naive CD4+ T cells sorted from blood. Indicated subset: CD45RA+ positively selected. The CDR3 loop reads CASSQDRRARGYEQYF. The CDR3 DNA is TGCGCCAGCAGCCAAGATCGGAGGGCGCGTGGCTACGAGCAGTACTTC.